This T cell receptor (beta chain) emerged from a study of OX40 agonist ivuxolimab in advanced cancers. Study-wide background: Patients got intravenous ivuxolimab at 0.01 to 10 mg/kg every 2 weeks.

The germline gives CDR1 SGHVS, CDR2 FNYEAQ. The V end lost 4 bases, the J end lost 5 bases, and 14 bases lay between the germline ends. The CDR3 covers 14 residues. Exclusion of a patient followed from autoimmune disease history or systemic immunosuppression. Baseline, cycle 4 day 1, and cycle 7 day 1 were the blood sampling points. Generated by immunoSEQ multiplex PCR, the TCRdb table keeps only in-frame clones and is missing some. Of around 70,000 clones in the sample, over 80% were seen once. This sample comprised CD4+ or CD8+ T cells sorted from blood, obtained in a trial of the OX40 agonist ivuxolimab. This sequence joins TRBV7-6 and TRBJ1-1; D is unclear. This TCR was recovered from an adult with an advanced solid tumor such as melanoma, head and neck, liver or kidney cancer. The CDR3 DNA is TGTGCCAGCAGCTCCCATCAGGAGGGTACTGAAGCTTTCTTT. This translates into CASSSHQEGTEAFF.